This T cell receptor (beta chain) emerged from a study of T cells in women clearing cervical HPV infection. About the study: Case blood was drawn when the lesion was first found; control blood after infection became undetectable.

A note on this clone: The CDR3 goes on 3 residues after the read ends, and that part is filled in from the germline J gene.

immunoSEQ multiplex PCR used an average of around 1,200 ng genomic DNA. Assay used: immunoSEQ multiplex PCR; TCRdb lists only in-frame clones, some missing. Its table lists 25,000 to 35,000 clones. V trimming: 4 bases; J trimming: 6 bases; junction bases outside the gene matches: 11. This CDR3 has 15 residues. Germline CDR1 is SGHDN and CDR2 is FVKESK. The source of this sequence is a woman aged 18-70 years with a cervical HPV16 infection that either progressed to CIN3+ or cleared (not recorded which). The material sequenced was blood buffy coat. The genes are TRBV14 and TRBJ1-2; 7 bases match TRBD1. The CDR3 loop is CASSRRGGGFDGYTF. CDR3 DNA (partial): TGTGCCAGCAGCCGTAGGGGAGGGGGCTTCGATGGC.